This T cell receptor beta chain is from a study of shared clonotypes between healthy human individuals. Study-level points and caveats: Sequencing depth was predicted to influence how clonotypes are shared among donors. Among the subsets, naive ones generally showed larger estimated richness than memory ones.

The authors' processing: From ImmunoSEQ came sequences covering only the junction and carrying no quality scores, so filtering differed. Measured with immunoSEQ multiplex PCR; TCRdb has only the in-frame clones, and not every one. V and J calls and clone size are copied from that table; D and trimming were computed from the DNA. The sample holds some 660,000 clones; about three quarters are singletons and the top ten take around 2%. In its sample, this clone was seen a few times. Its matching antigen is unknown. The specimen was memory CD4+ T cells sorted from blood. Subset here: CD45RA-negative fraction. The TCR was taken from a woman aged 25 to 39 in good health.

The CDR3 DNA is TGTGCCAGCAGCGGTGACAGGGACGAGCAGTACTTC. This sequence encodes CASSGDRDEQYF. This chain joins TRBV2 and TRBJ2-7; 7 nucleotides agree with TRBD1. This CDR3 spans 12 amino acids. After removal of 6 bases from V and 5 bases from J, the junction contained 4 bases not matched to a gene. Germline V gene sequence: CDR1 SNHLY, CDR2 FYNNEI.